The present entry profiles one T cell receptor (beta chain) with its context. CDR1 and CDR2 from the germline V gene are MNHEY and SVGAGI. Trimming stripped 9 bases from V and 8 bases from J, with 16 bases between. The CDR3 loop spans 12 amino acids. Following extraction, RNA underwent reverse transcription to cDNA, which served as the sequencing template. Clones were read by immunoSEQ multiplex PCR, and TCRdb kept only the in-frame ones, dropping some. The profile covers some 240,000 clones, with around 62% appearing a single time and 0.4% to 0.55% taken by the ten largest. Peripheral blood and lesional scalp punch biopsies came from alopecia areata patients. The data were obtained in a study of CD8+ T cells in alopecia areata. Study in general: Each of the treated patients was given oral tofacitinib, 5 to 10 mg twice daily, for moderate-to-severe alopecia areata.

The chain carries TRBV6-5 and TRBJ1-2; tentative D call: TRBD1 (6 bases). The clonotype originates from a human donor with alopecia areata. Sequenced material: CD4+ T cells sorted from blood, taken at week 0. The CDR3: CASKQGHGGYTF. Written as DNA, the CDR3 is TGTGCCAGTAAACAGGGTCATGGAGGCTACACCTTC.